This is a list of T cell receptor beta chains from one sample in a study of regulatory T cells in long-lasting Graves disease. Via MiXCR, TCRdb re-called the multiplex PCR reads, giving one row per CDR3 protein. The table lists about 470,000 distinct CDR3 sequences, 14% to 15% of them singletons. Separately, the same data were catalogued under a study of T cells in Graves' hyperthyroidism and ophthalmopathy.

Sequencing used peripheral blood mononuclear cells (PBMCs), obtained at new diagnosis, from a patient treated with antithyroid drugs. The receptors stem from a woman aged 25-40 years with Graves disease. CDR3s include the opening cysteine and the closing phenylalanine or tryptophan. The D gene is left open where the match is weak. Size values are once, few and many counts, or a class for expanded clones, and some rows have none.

CDR3: CSAVGQPLYSNQPQHF; DNA: TGCAGTGCCGTGGGACAGCCGCTTTATAGCAATCAGCCCCAGCATTTT; V: TRBV20-1; J: TRBJ1-5; size: many; D: TRBD1
CDR3: CASSLGSSLDDTQYF; DNA: TGTGCCAGCAGCTTAGGGTCTAGCCTGGATGATACGCAGTATTTT; V: TRBV7-3; J: TRBJ2-3; size: once; D: NA
CDR3: CASGGLDFRSGANVLTF; DNA: TGTGCCAGCGGCGGTCTGGACTTCCGCTCTGGGGCCAACGTCCTGACTTTC; V: TRBV28; J: TRBJ2-6; size: many; D: NA
CDR3: CASSFLGQADTQYF; DNA: TGTGCCAGTAGTTTCCTCGGACAGGCAGATACGCAGTATTTT; V: TRBV19; J: TRBJ2-3; size: NA; D: TRBD1
CDR3: CASSYTGGSEAFF; DNA: TGTGCCAGCAGTTACACAGGGGGCTCTGAAGCTTTCTTT; V: TRBV6-5; J: TRBJ1-1; size: few; D: TRBD1
CDR3: CASSGKGAGGMNTEAFF; DNA: TGCGCCAGCAGTGGTAAGGGAGCAGGGGGAATGAACACTGAAGCTTTCTTT; V: TRBV10-2; J: TRBJ1-1; size: NA; D: TRBD1
CDR3: CASSLARTLVQETQYF; DNA: TGTGCCAGCAGCTTGGCCCGGACCCTTGTCCAAGAGACCCAGTACTTC; V: TRBV5-4; J: TRBJ2-5; size: few; D: NA
CDR3: CASSFGAGTEAFF; DNA: TGTGCCAGCAGCTTCGGGGCAGGCACTGAAGCTTTCTTT; V: TRBV5-4; J: TRBJ1-1; size: few; D: NA
CDR3: CSARDSGPSGRYEQYF; DNA: TGCAGTGCTAGGGATTCCGGGCCTAGCGGACGCTACGAGCAGTACTTC; V: TRBV20-1; J: TRBJ2-7; size: NA; D: TRBD2
CDR3: CASSSNRVAQETQYF; DNA: TGTGCCAGCAGTTCGAACAGGGTTGCGCAAGAGACCCAGTACTTC; V: TRBV2; J: TRBJ2-5; size: NA; D: NA
CDR3: CASSIGQGVYGYTF; DNA: TGTGCCAGCAGCATTGGACAGGGCGTCTATGGCTACACCTTC; V: TRBV7-9; J: TRBJ1-2; size: many; D: TRBD1
CDR3: CATSAGGENTGELFF; DNA: TGTGCCACCAGTGCAGGGGGTGAGAACACCGGGGAGCTGTTTTTT; V: TRBV24-1; J: TRBJ2-2; size: few; D: TRBD1
CDR3: CASSIRLGGYTF; DNA: TGTGCCAGTAGCATCCGGCTGGGGGGCTACACCTTC; V: TRBV19; J: TRBJ1-2; size: many; D: NA
CDR3: CASSLVSGRGPEQFF; DNA: TGTGCCAGCAGCTTGGTTAGCGGGAGGGGCCCTGAGCAGTTCTTC; V: TRBV5-6; J: TRBJ2-1; size: NA; D: TRBD2
CDR3: CASSGGPGRSQYF; DNA: TGTGCCAGCTCAGGGGGCCCCGGGAGGTCCCAGTACTTC; V: TRBV27; J: TRBJ2-5; size: NA; D: NA
CDR3: CASSRGPTYEQYF; DNA: TGTGCTAGCAGCCGGGGCCCGACCTACGAGCAGTACTTC; V: TRBV7-7; J: TRBJ2-7; size: many; D: NA
CDR3: CASSDGLAGGPTDTQYF; DNA: TGTGCCAGCAGCGATGGACTAGCGGGAGGGCCGACAGATACGCAGTATTTT; V: TRBV9; J: TRBJ2-3; size: NA; D: TRBD2
CDR3: CASGRGAAYEQYF; DNA: TGCGCCAGCGGTAGGGGGGCCGCCTACGAGCAGTACTTC; V: TRBV5-1; J: TRBJ2-7; size: many; D: NA
CDR3: CASSVKGWQPQHF; DNA: TGTGCCAGCAGTGTGAAGGGGTGGCAGCCCCAGCATTTT; V: TRBV2; J: TRBJ1-5; size: many; D: NA
CDR3: CSARSWASSYEQYF; DNA: TGCAGTGCGCGGAGCTGGGCAAGCTCCTACGAGCAGTACTTC; V: TRBV20-1; J: TRBJ2-7; size: NA; D: NA
CDR3: CATSDLMADRSVDTQYF; DNA: TGTGCCACCAGTGATTTAATGGCGGACCGTTCTGTGGATACGCAGTATTTT; V: TRBV24-1; J: TRBJ2-3; size: few; D: NA
CDR3: CASSLRASGITDTQYF; DNA: TGTGCCAGCAGCCTCCGGGCTAGCGGGATCACAGATACGCAGTATTTT; V: TRBV6-1; J: TRBJ2-3; size: NA; D: TRBD2
CDR3: CASSLRTVSNEKLFF; DNA: TGTGCCAGCAGCCTCCGGACAGTTTCTAATGAAAAACTGTTTTTT; V: TRBV7-9; J: TRBJ1-4; size: many; D: NA
CDR3: CASSQDSQGNQPQHF; DNA: TGTGCCAGCAGCCAAGATAGTCAGGGGAATCAGCCCCAGCATTTT; V: TRBV3-1; J: TRBJ1-5; size: many; D: NA
CDR3: CASSFRLAGVINNEQFF; DNA: TGTGCCAGCAGCTTCCGACTAGCGGGAGTAATTAACAATGAGCAGTTCTTC; V: TRBV3-1; J: TRBJ2-1; size: many; D: TRBD2
CDR3: CASSFPTGTSGSSYEQYF; DNA: TGTGCCAGCAGCTTCCCAACCGGGACTAGCGGGAGCTCCTACGAGCAGTACTTC; V: TRBV13; J: TRBJ2-7; size: few; D: TRBD2
CDR3: CASSLGASGVNEQFF; DNA: TGTGCCAGCAGCTTAGGGGCTAGCGGGGTCAATGAGCAGTTCTTC; V: TRBV11-3; J: TRBJ2-1; size: many; D: TRBD2
CDR3: CASSVFDRSRSGNTIYF; DNA: TGTGCCAGCAGCGTATTTGATCGATCCCGCTCTGGAAACACCATATATTTT; V: TRBV9; J: TRBJ1-3; size: NA; D: NA
CDR3: CASSLVTKAHGELFF; DNA: TGTGCCAGCAGTTTAGTCACAAAGGCCCACGGGGAGCTGTTTTTT; V: TRBV12-3/TRBV12-4; J: TRBJ2-2; size: many; D: NA
CDR3: CASSVAGQQETQYF; DNA: TGTGCCAGCAGCGTAGCGGGACAGCAAGAGACCCAGTACTTC; V: TRBV9; J: TRBJ2-5; size: NA; D: TRBD1
CDR3: CSVVDDGSPDTQYF; DNA: TGCAGCGTTGTGGACGACGGGTCGCCAGATACGCAGTATTTT; V: TRBV29-1; J: TRBJ2-3; size: many; D: NA
CDR3: CASSQDPEATYEQYF; DNA: TGTGCCAGCAGCCAAGATCCAGAGGCAACCTACGAGCAGTACTTC; V: TRBV3-1; J: TRBJ2-7; size: many; D: NA
CDR3: CSARRPHSAGQPQHF; DNA: TGCAGTGCTAGAAGGCCCCACTCCGCGGGTCAGCCCCAGCATTTT; V: TRBV20-1; J: TRBJ1-5; size: few; D: NA
CDR3: CATSDLNAGEQFF; DNA: TGTGCCACCAGTGATCTAAATGCCGGGGAGCAGTTCTTC; V: TRBV24-1; J: TRBJ2-1; size: many; D: NA
CDR3: CSARPTGKANYGYTF; DNA: TGCAGTGCTAGGCCGACCGGGAAAGCTAACTATGGCTACACCTTC; V: TRBV20-1; J: TRBJ1-2; size: many; D: NA
CDR3: CASNLDESGYEQYF; DNA: TGCGCCAGCAACTTAGACGAGTCAGGCTACGAGCAGTACTTC; V: TRBV5-1; J: TRBJ2-7; size: NA; D: NA
CDR3: CSAEGGNTEAFF; DNA: TGCAGTGCAGAAGGGGGGAACACTGAAGCTTTCTTT; V: TRBV20-1; J: TRBJ1-1; size: many; D: NA